The 24 T cell receptor beta chains reported below all come from one sample, sequenced in a study of T cells after yellow fever vaccination. Via MiXCR, TCRdb re-called the 5' RACE reads, giving one row per CDR3 protein. The profile covers about 210,000 distinct CDR3 sequences, with approximately 3.2% appearing a single time and 3.2% taken by the ten largest. Specimen: CD4+ T cells sorted from PBMCs, collected 10 days after the yellow fever booster vaccination. These receptors were obtained from a man between 18 and 29 years old who received the YFV17D yellow fever vaccine.

V and J are TRBV19 and TRBJ1-3; no reliable D call. CDR3 size: 14 residues. The germline V gene encodes CDR1 LNHDA and CDR2 SQIVND (reference sequence). The V end was cut by 2 bases, the J end by 0 bases, with 5 bases between. The CDR3 DNA reads as TGTGCCAGTAGTATATCGAGCTCTGGAAACACCATATATTTT. As protein: CASSISSSGNTIYF.

Ten or more counts support this clonotype. This chain uses TRBV5-1 with TRBJ1-2, with 7 bases matching TRBD1. Germline CDR1 reads SGHRS; CDR2 reads YFSETQ. This CDR3 is 13 amino acids long. Trimming removed 0 bases from V and 7 bases from J; junction bases left unmatched: 3. The CDR3 DNA sequence: TGCGCCAGCAGCTTGGAACAGGGGTCTGGCTACACCTTC. This gives the protein CASSLEQGSGYTF.

This clonotype has ten or more counts. The chain carries TRBV12-3 or TRBV12-4 and TRBJ2-3; no clear D. This CDR3 is 11 amino acids long. V dropped 5 bases and J dropped 6 bases, with 6 bases sitting between them. The CDR3 DNA reads as TGTGCCAGCAGTAACCGGGATACGCAGTATTTT. Translating gives CASSNRDTQYF.

There are many counts of this clonotype. The chain combines TRBV18 with TRBJ2-3; D not resolved. Trimming stripped 3 bases from V and 6 bases from J, with 13 bases between. This CDR3 contains 14 residues. CDR1 KGHSH and CDR2 LQKENI come from the germline V gene. The CDR3 loop reads CASSPPALVDTQYF. The CDR3 DNA sequence: TGTGCCAGCTCACCGCCGGCCCTAGTGGATACGCAGTATTTT.

This clonotype was seen at least ten times. J is TRBJ1-3 and V is TRBV4-3; D is undetermined. Trimming stripped 2 bases from V and 1 base from J, with 9 bases between. The CDR3 is 15 amino acids. Per the germline V gene, CDR1 is LGHNA and CDR2 is YSLEER. The CDR3 nucleotides read TGCGCCAGCAGCCAACCCTCCTCATCTGGAAACACCATATATTTT. Translating it yields CASSQPSSSGNTIYF.

The chain has TRBV2 and TRBJ1-5; D unresolved. Germline V gene data show CDR1 as SNHLY and CDR2 as FYNNEI. This CDR3 has 13 residues. The V gene lost 5 bases and the J gene lost 5 bases, with 10 bases spanning the gap. This CDR3 reads CASSPRTYQPQHF. The CDR3 bases are TGTGCCAGCAGTCCTAGGACCTATCAGCCCCAGCATTTT.

The CDR3 spells CASSPPRRTEAFF. DNA for the CDR3: TGTGCCAGCTCACCCCCCCGGCGGACTGAAGCTTTCTTT. The J gene is TRBJ1-1, the V gene TRBV18; D not certain. The CDR3 runs 13 residues. Between the trimmed V and J ends, which lost 3 bases and 5 bases, there was a span of 10 bases. Germline lookup yields CDR1 KGHSH and CDR2 LQKENI.

This clonotype was recorded at least ten times. The chain has TRBV5-6 and TRBJ2-3, with D possibly matching TRBD2 (6 bases). Between the trimmed V and J ends, which lost 5 bases and 0 bases, there was a span of 16 bases. Germline assignment: CDR1 SGHDT and CDR2 YYEEEE. There are 16 residues in the CDR3. The CDR3 loop reads CASSWDFGTSTDTQYF. CDR3 bases: TGTGCCAGCAGTTGGGATTTCGGGACTAGCACAGATACGCAGTATTTT.

This clonotype was seen only a few times. The genes are TRBV7-3 and TRBJ2-5; 7 bases match TRBD2. The CDR3 has 13 residues. With V trimmed by 4 bases and J by 5 bases, 4 bases remained unmatched. The V gene's germline CDR1 is SGHTA and CDR2 FQGTGA. The CDR3 nucleotides are TGTGCCAGCAGCTCGGGACTAACGGAGACCCAGTACTTC. This gives the protein CASSSGLTETQYF.

In its sample, this clonotype was seen a few times. The chain combines TRBV20-1 with TRBJ2-5; D might be TRBD1 (6 bases). The V gene's germline CDR1 is DFQATT and CDR2 SNEGSKA (reference sequence). CDR3 length equals 13 residues. V lost 1 base to trimming and J lost 3 bases, with 9 bases between them. This CDR3 is CSARGDNKETQYF. Written as DNA, the CDR3 is TGCAGTGCTAGAGGGGACAACAAAGAGACCCAGTACTTC.

The chain combines TRBV4-3 with TRBJ2-2, with D possibly being TRBD2 (6 bases). Trimming took off 4 bases at V and 7 bases at J, with 19 bases between the two ends. Germline CDR1 is LGHNA and CDR2 is YSLEER. The CDR3 is 16 residues long. CDR3 DNA sequence: TGCGCCAGCAGCCCCCTTGGGGGGAATCAAGGCGGGGAGCTGTTTTTT. Its translation: CASSPLGGNQGGELFF.

The sample holds many counts of this clonotype. V usage is TRBV10-3 and J usage is TRBJ2-5; the D gene is possibly TRBD1 (5 bases). The CDR3 has 14 residues. V dropped 2 bases and J dropped 1 base, with 8 bases sitting between them. Looked up from germline, CDR1 is ENHRY and CDR2 is SYGVKD. The CDR3 DNA reads as TGTGCCATCAGTGAGCGACAGAGCCAAGAGACCCAGTACTTC. As protein: CAISERQSQETQYF.

The rearrangement uses TRBV23-1 and TRBJ2-7; D is unclear. TRBV23-1 is known as an ORF, though its function is uncertain. This CDR3 has 15 amino acids. V lost 7 bases to trimming and J lost 4 bases, with 20 bases between them. This CDR3 is CASTPPSPRPYEQYF. The DNA of the CDR3 is TGCGCCAGCACCCCCCCGTCACCTCGGCCTTACGAGCAGTACTTC.

This clonotype was observed a few times. The chain combines TRBV6-1 with TRBJ1-1; maybe TRBD1 (5 bases). CDR1 and CDR2 (germline): MNHNS, SASEGT. Trimming stripped 5 bases from V and 3 bases from J, with 10 bases between. This CDR3 spans 13 amino acids. The CDR3 DNA reads TGTGCCAGCAGTAATACGGGGGACACTGAAGCTTTCTTT. Protein: CASSNTGDTEAFF.

J is TRBJ1-2 and V is TRBV7-2; D gene unclear. Trimming shortened V by 4 bases and J by 5 bases, and 23 bases separated the two germline ends. The CDR3 is made up of 17 amino acids. Germline V gives CDR1 SGHTA, CDR2 FQGNSA. CDR3 loop: CASSYTVGVPAEYGYTF. CDR3 in DNA: TGTGCCAGCAGCTATACAGTGGGAGTTCCGGCGGAATATGGCTACACCTTC.

The chain carries TRBV5-1 and TRBJ1-1, with D perhaps TRBD1 (5 bases). Trimming removed 4 bases at V and 5 bases at J, with 15 bases between. The CDR3 is 14 residues long. The germline CDR1 and CDR2 sequences are SGHRS and YFSETQ. The CDR3 DNA follows: TGCGCCAGCAGCCGGACACTGGGGGAAACTGAAGCTTTCTTT. Its translation is CASSRTLGETEAFF.

This clonotype has ten or more counts. This chain links TRBV7-2 with TRBJ1-1; D call uncertain. There are 12 residues in the CDR3. The germline gives CDR1 SGHTA, CDR2 FQGNSA. V was clipped by 5 bases and J by 6 bases, with 10 bases between them. CDR3 in amino acids: CASSTTSPEAFF. The CDR3 nucleotides are TGTGCCAGCAGCACGACCTCCCCTGAAGCTTTCTTT.

This clonotype was recorded at least ten times. V is TRBV7-2 and J is TRBJ2-2, with 9 nucleotides matching TRBD2. V shed 2 bases, J shed 6 bases, and the junction held 4 bases outside the gene matches. Germline CDR1 SGHTA, CDR2 FQGNSA. CDR3 length: 15 amino acids. In nucleotides, the CDR3 is TGTGCCAGCAGCTTACGCGGGGGGGCTTCCGGGGAGCTGTTTTTT. Translated, it gives CASSLRGGASGELFF.

The table lists this clonotype with a few counts. The rearrangement joins TRBV5-1 to TRBJ2-5, with 16 bases aligning to TRBD2. Germline CDR1 is SGHRS and CDR2 is YFSETQ. The CDR3 has 18 residues. V shed 1 base, J shed 2 bases, and the junction held 5 bases outside the gene matches. CDR3 sequence: CASSLPGTSGGAQETQYF. Here the CDR3 DNA reads TGCGCCAGCAGCTTGCCCGGGACTAGCGGGGGGGCTCAAGAGACCCAGTACTTC.

This clonotype was detected only a few times. The chain recombines TRBV13 with TRBJ2-1, with a tentative D call TRBD2 (5 bases). The CDR3 extends over 15 amino acids. From germline, CDR1 is PRHDT and CDR2 FYEKMQ (reference sequence). V dropped 3 bases and J dropped 8 bases, with 17 bases sitting between them. The CDR3 reads CASSFRTRGFYEQFF. Here the CDR3 DNA reads TGTGCCAGCAGCTTTAGAACACGGGGTTTTTATGAGCAGTTCTTC.

Only a few counts were recorded for this clonotype. The chain recombines TRBV7-9 with TRBJ1-5; D is undetermined. Germline loops: CDR1 SEHNR, CDR2 FQNEAQ (reference sequence). The V end was cut by 5 bases, the J end by 3 bases, with 11 bases between. The CDR3 runs to 14 residues. The CDR3 DNA sequence: TGTGCCAGCAGCACCCGATCTGTCAATCAGCCCCAGCATTTT. This codes for CASSTRSVNQPQHF.

The sample holds a few counts of this clonotype. The chain couples TRBV12-3 or TRBV12-4 to TRBJ2-3; either TRBD1 or TRBD2 may supply D (5 bases each). The V gene lost 8 bases and the J gene lost 3 bases, with 12 bases spanning the gap. This CDR3 is built from 13 residues. The CDR3 sequence: CASFGALTDTQYF. The CDR3, as DNA: TGTGCCAGCTTCGGGGCTTTGACAGATACGCAGTATTTT.

This clonotype has ten or more counts. The chain links TRBV4-2 to TRBJ2-7; 8 nucleotides agree with TRBD2. This CDR3 contains 16 residues. Trimming cost V 0 bases and J 4 bases; bases outside gene matches: 8. Germline-derived CDR1 and CDR2 are LGHNA and YNFKEQ. DNA for the CDR3: TGTGCCAGCAGCCAAGATCGGAGCGGGGGATATTACGAGCAGTACTTC. It is translated as CASSQDRSGGYYEQYF.

This clonotype was observed at least ten times. The gene calls are TRBV2 and TRBJ2-7, with TRBD1 matching 8 bases. There are 14 residues in the CDR3. Germline CDR1 SNHLY, CDR2 FYNNEI. V trimming: 2 bases; J trimming: 9 bases; junction bases outside the gene matches: 9. In DNA, the CDR3 is TGTGCCAGCAGTGAATCTCCAGGGGGCATTCGGCAGTACGTC. Its translation is CASSESPGGIRQYV.